The present TCR beta chain was sequenced within a study of CD8 T cells in ankylosing spondylitis. Study outcomes and limitations: The clones that were linked to disease were reported to be significantly enriched in matched synovial fluid samples from ankylosing spondylitis patients. In synovial fluid and blood from reactive arthritis, some motif variants were previously reported. For ankylosing spondylitis blood, a TCR beta motif of about eight highly homologous variants appeared characteristic.

This clonotype was counted only a few times. Its target is unknown. With molecular barcodes, quantitative 5'-RACE was used to make the TCR beta libraries. MiXCR, applied by TCRdb to the 5' RACE reads, yields one record per CDR3 protein. The sample has around 490,000 distinct CDR3 sequences, roughly 5.2% seen once. The TCR was taken from a male donor with ankylosing spondylitis. Specimen: blood, either unsorted or a sorted T cell fraction (not recorded which).

CDR3: CASSPYGLPDLYEQYF. The CDR3, as DNA: TGTGCCAGCTCACCATACGGCCTCCCGGACCTATACGAGCAGTACTTC. J is TRBJ2-7 and V is TRBV18; D unclear. V gave up 2 bases and J gave up 4 bases, with 18 bases separating them. Germline values: CDR1 KGHSH, CDR2 LQKENI. This CDR3 has 16 residues.